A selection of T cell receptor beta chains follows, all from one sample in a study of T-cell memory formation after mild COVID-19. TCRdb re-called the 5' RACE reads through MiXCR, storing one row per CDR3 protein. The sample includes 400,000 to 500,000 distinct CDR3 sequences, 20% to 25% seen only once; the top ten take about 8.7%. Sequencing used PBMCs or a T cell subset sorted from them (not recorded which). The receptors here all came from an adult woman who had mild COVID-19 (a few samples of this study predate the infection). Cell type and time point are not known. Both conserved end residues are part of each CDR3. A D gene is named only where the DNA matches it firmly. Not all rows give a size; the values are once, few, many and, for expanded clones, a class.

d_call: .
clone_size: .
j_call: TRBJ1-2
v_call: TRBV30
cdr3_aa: CAWSDGRNYGYTF
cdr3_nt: TGTGCCTGGAGTGATGGTCGTAACTATGGCTACACCTTC

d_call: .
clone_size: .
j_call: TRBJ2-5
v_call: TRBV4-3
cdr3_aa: CASSQEGKREETQYF
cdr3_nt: TGCGCCAGCAGCCAAGAAGGGAAGCGTGAAGAGACCCAGTACTTC

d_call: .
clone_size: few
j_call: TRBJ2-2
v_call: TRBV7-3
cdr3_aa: CASSLTDTGELFF
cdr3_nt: TGTGCCAGCAGCTTAACTGACACCGGGGAGCTGTTTTTT

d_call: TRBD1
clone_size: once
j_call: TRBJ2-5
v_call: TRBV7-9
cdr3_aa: CASSLWSGGRQETQYF
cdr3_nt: TGTGCCAGCAGCTTATGGTCAGGGGGAAGACAAGAGACCCAGTACTTC

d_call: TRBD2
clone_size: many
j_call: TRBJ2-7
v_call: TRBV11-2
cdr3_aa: CASSPGGGAYEQYF
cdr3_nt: TGTGCCAGCAGCCCTGGCGGGGGGGCCTACGAGCAGTACTTC

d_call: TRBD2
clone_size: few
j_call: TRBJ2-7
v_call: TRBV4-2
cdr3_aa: CASSQDRGTSGSLQYF
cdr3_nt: TGTGCCAGCAGCCAAGACCGTGGGACTAGCGGGAGTTTGCAGTACTTC

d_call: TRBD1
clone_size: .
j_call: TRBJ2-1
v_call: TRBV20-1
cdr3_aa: CSARVAGGFYNEQFF
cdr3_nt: TGCAGTGCTAGAGTGGCAGGGGGTTTTTACAATGAGCAGTTCTTC

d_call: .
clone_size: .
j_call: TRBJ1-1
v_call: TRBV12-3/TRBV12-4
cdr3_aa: CASSRTGYGSLNTEAFF
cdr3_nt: TGTGCCAGCAGTCGCACAGGGTACGGGAGTCTGAACACTGAAGCTTTCTTT

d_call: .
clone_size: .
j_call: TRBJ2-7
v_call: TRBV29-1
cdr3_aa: CSVYLNEQYF
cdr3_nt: TGCAGCGTTTACCTAAACGAGCAGTACTTC

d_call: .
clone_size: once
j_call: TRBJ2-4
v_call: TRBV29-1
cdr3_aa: CSVLGKAKNIQYF
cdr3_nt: TGCAGCGTTCTGGGAAAAGCCAAAAACATTCAGTACTTC

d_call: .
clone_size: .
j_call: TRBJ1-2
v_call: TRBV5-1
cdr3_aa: CASSLEASWDYGYTF
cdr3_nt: TGCGCCAGCAGCTTGGAGGCCTCTTGGGACTATGGCTACACCTTC

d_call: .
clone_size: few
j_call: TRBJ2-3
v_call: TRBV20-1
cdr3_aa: CSADRDTQYF
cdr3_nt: TGCAGTGCCGACCGAGATACGCAGTATTTT

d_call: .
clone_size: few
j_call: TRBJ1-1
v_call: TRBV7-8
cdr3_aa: CASSYTGPQDTEAFF
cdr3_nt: TGTGCCAGCAGCTACACAGGCCCCCAGGACACTGAAGCTTTCTTT

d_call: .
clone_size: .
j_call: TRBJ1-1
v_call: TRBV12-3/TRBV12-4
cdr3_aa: CASSFMGRVNTEAFF
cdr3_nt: TGTGCCAGCAGTTTTATGGGGAGAGTGAACACTGAAGCTTTCTTT

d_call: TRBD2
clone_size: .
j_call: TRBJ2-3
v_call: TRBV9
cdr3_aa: CASSASGGPTVTQYF
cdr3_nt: TGTGCCAGCAGCGCCTCGGGGGGACCCACAGTTACGCAGTATTTT

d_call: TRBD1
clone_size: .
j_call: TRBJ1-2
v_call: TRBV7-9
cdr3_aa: CASSTGQDRRYGYTF
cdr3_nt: TGTGCCAGCAGCACGGGACAGGACCGCCGCTATGGCTACACCTTC

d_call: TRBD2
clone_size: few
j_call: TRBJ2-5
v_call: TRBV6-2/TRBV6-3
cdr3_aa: CASSDPGLGKTQYF
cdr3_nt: TGTGCCAGCAGCGATCCGGGACTAGGAAAGACCCAGTACTTC

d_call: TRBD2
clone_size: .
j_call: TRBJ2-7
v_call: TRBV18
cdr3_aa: CASSPGLVDEQYF
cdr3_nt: TGTGCCAGCTCACCGGGACTAGTGGACGAGCAGTACTTC

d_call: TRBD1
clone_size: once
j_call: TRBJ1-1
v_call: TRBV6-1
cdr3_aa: CASIGRQGNTEAFF
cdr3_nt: TGTGCCAGCATAGGGCGACAGGGGAACACTGAAGCTTTCTTT

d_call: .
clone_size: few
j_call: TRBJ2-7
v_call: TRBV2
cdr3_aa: CASSGLGGFYEQYF
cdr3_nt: TGTGCCAGCAGTGGGTTAGGGGGGTTCTACGAGCAGTACTTC

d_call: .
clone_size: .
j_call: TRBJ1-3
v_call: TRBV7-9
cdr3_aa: CASSLGSAPGNTIYF
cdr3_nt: TGTGCCAGCAGCTTAGGTTCGGCTCCCGGTAACACCATATATTTT

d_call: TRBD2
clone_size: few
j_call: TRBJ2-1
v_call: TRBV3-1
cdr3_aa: CASSQEVGLAGQGPYNEQFF
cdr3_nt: TGTGCCAGCAGCCAAGAAGTCGGGCTAGCGGGGCAGGGTCCCTACAATGAGCAGTTCTTC

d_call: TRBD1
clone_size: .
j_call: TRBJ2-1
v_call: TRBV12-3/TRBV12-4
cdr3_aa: CASSRGQGQLNEQFF
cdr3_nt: TGTGCCAGCAGCCGAGGACAGGGTCAGTTAAATGAGCAGTTCTTC

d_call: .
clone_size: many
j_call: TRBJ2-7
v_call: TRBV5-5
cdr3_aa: CASSASWWGTSYEQYF
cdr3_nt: TGTGCCAGCAGCGCATCCTGGTGGGGTACCTCCTACGAGCAGTACTTC

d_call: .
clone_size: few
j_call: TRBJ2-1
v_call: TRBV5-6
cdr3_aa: CASSLRLNYNEQFF
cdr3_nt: TGTGCCAGCAGCCTACGACTAAATTACAATGAGCAGTTCTTC

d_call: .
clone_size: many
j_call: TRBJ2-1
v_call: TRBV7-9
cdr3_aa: CASSSRASNGEQFF
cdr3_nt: TGTGCCAGCAGCTCCCGGGCCTCCAACGGTGAGCAGTTCTTC

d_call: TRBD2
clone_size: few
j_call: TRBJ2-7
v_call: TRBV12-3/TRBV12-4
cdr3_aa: CASSLVQREGGEQYF
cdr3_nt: TGTGCCAGCAGTTTGGTCCAGCGGGAGGGGGGCGAGCAGTACTTC

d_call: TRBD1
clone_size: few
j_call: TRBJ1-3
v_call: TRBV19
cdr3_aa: CAVTGDRGHSGNTIYF
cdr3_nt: TGTGCCGTGACTGGGGACAGGGGGCACTCTGGAAACACCATATATTTT

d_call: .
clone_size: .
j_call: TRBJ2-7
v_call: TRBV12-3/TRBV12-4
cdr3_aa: CASSPRLREQYF
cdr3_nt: TGTGCCAGCAGTCCCCGACTCCGGGAGCAGTACTTC

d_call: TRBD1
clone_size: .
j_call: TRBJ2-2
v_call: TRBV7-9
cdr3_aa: CASRDPGQEDGELFF
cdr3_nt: TGTGCCAGCAGGGACCCGGGACAGGAGGACGGGGAGCTGTTTTTT

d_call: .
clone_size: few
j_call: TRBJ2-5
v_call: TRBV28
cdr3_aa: CASSLLKETQYF
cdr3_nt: TGTGCCAGCAGTCTCTTAAAAGAGACCCAGTACTTC

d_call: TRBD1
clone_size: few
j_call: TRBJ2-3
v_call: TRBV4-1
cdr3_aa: CASSQGPGGSDTQYF
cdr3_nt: TGCGCCAGCAGCCAAGGACCAGGGGGCTCAGATACGCAGTATTTT

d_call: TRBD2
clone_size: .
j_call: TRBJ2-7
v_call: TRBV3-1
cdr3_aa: CASSRPGLGHEQYF
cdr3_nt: TGTGCCAGCAGCCGGCCGGGACTAGGCCACGAGCAGTACTTC

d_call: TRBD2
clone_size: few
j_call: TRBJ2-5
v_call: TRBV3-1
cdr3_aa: CASSQGLAGGQETQYF
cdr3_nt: TGTGCCAGCAGCCAAGGACTAGCGGGGGGGCAAGAGACCCAGTACTTC

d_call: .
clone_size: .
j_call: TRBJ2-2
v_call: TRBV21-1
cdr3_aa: CASRKDRVSNTGELFF
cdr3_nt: TGTGCCAGCAGAAAAGATAGGGTTTCGAACACCGGGGAGCTGTTTTTT

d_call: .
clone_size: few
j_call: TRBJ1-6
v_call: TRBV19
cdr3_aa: CASSTNSHSPLHF
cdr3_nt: TGTGCCAGTAGTACGAACAGCCATTCACCCCTCCACTTT

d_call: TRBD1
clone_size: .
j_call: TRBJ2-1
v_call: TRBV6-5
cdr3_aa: CASRDPGTAYNEQFF
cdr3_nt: TGTGCCAGTCGGGACCCCGGGACAGCCTACAATGAGCAGTTCTTC

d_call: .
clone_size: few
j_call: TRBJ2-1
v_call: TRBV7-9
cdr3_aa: CASSLPYREQFF
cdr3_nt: TGTGCCAGCAGCTTACCCTATCGTGAGCAGTTCTTC

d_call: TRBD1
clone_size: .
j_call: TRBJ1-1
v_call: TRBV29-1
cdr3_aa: CSVEDHWDRGFTEAFF
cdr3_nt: TGCAGCGTTGAAGATCACTGGGACAGGGGGTTCACTGAAGCTTTCTTT

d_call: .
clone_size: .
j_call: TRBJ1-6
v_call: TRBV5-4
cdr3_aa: CASSQNRGPLHF
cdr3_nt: TGTGCCAGCAGCCAGAACCGGGGACCCCTCCACTTT

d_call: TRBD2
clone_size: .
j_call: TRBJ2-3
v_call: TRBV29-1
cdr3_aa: CSVSGLMGLAPGDTQYF
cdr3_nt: TGCAGCGTTTCGGGTTTAATGGGACTAGCGCCTGGGGATACGCAGTATTTT

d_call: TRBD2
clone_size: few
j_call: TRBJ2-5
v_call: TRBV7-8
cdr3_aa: CASSSTSGGADFQETQYF
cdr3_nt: TGTGCCAGCAGCTCAACTAGCGGGGGGGCCGACTTCCAAGAGACCCAGTACTTC

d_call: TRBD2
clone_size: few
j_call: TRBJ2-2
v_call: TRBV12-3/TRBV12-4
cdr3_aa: CASRGGLNTGELFF
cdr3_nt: TGTGCCAGCAGGGGAGGGTTGAACACCGGGGAGCTGTTTTTT

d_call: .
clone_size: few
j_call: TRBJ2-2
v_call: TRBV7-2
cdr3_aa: CASSSARQGGTGELFF
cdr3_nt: TGTGCCAGCAGCTCCGCCCGACAGGGAGGCACCGGGGAGCTGTTTTTT

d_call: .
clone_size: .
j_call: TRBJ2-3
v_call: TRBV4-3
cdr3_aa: CASSQAQGWTQYF
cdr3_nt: TGCGCCAGCAGCCAAGCTCAGGGGTGGACGCAATATTTT

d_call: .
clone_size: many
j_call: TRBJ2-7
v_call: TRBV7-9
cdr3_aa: CASSLGASGEQYF
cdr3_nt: TGTGCCAGCAGCTTAGGGGCCTCGGGGGAGCAGTACTTC

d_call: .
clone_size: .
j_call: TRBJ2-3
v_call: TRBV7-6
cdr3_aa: CASVEGTGTDTQYF
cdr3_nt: TGTGCCAGCGTCGAGGGGACTGGCACAGATACGCAGTATTTT

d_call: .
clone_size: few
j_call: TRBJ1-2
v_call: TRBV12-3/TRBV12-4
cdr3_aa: CASSPGFLTMSYTF
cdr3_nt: TGTGCCAGCAGCCCCGGGTTCCTAACTATGAGCTACACCTTC

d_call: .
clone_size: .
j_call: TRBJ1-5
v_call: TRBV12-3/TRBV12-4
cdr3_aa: CASSHGAGLQPQHF
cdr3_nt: TGTGCCAGCAGCCATGGGGCAGGGCTACAGCCCCAGCATTTT

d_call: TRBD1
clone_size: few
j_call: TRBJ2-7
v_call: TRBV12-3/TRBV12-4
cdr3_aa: CASRPTGGEQYF
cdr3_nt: TGTGCCAGCAGGCCTACAGGGGGCGAGCAGTACTTC

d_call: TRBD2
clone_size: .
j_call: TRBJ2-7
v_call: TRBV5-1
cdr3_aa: CASSLGLAGVGEQYF
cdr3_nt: TGCGCCAGCAGCTTGGGACTAGCGGGAGTGGGTGAGCAGTACTTC

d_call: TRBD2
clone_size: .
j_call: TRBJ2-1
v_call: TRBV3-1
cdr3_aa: CASSWGTSGSNEQFF
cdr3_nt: TGTGCCAGCAGCTGGGGGACTAGCGGGAGCAATGAGCAGTTCTTC